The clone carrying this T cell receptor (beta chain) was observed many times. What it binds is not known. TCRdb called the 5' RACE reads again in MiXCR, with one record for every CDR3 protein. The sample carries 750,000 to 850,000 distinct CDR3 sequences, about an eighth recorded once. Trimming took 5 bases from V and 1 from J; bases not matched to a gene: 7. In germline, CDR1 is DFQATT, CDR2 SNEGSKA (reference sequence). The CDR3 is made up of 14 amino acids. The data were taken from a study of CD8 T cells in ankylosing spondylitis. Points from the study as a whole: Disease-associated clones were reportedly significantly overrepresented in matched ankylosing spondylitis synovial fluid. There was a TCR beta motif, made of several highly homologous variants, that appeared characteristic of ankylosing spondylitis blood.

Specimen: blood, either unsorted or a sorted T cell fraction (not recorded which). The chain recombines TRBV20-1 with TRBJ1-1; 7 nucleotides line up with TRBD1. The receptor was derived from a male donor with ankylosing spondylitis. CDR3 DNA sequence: TGCAGTGCTTCCCGAAGACAGGGGAACACTGAAGCTTTCTTT. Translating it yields CSASRRQGNTEAFF.